The 5 T cell receptor beta chains below come from one sample, sequenced in a study of cytomegalovirus exposure and HLA in healthy donors. Clones were sequenced by immunoSEQ multiplex PCR, and TCRdb holds only the in-frame ones, with some missing. The data hold approximately 170,000 clones, with 85% observed a single time. Sequencing input: PBMCs. The source is a man aged 18 to 29 in good health and CMV-seropositive.

This chain links TRBV7-3 with TRBJ2-2, with D tentatively TRBD1 (5 bases). The CDR3 covers 14 residues. With 5 bases removed from V and 4 bases from J, the gap between germline ends came to 11 bases. Looked up from germline, CDR1 is SGHTA and CDR2 is FQGTGA. CDR3 in DNA: TGTGCCAGCAGCCAGGGCTCGGGCACCGGGGAGCTGTTTTTT. Amino acid sequence: CASSQGSGTGELFF. The variable domain in full, completed from reference TRBV7-3 and TRBJ2-2, reads GAGVSQTPSNKVTEKGKYVELRCDPISGHTALYWYRQSLGQGPEFLIYFQGTGAADDSGLPNDRFFAVRPEGSVSTLKIQRTERGDSAVYLCASSQGSGTGELFFGEGSRLTVL.

This chain joins TRBV7-6 and TRBJ2-7; D ambiguous. Germline V gives CDR1 SGHVS, CDR2 FNYEAQ. Deletions cut 1 base from V and 3 bases from J, with 7 bases between. The CDR3 runs 13 residues. CDR3 bases: TGTGCCAGCAGCTTAGACTCTAGCTACGAGCAGTACTTC. As protein: CASSLDSSYEQYF.

The chain is built from TRBV7-6 and TRBJ2-1, with D unclear. The V end lost 5 bases, the J end lost 4 bases, and 18 bases lay between the germline ends. The CDR3 has 16 residues. Germline lookup yields CDR1 SGHVS and CDR2 FNYEAQ. CDR3 sequence reads: CASSPRMKRGYNEQFF. The DNA for the CDR3 is TGTGCCAGCAGCCCCCGGATGAAGCGAGGATACAATGAGCAGTTCTTC.

This clone was counted only a few times. The gene calls are TRBV5-5 and TRBJ2-7, with 7 bases matching TRBD2. This CDR3 spans 13 amino acids. V was clipped by 4 bases and J by 5 bases; unmatched bases: 6. Germline V gives CDR1 SGHKS, CDR2 YYEKEE (reference sequence). This chain's CDR3 is CASSPREDHEQYF. CDR3 sequence (DNA): TGTGCCAGCAGCCCCCGGGAGGACCACGAGCAGTACTTC.

This clone showed up just a few times. The CDR3 nucleotides are TGTGCCAGCAGCTTAGGGACAGGGAAGAATGAGCAGTTCTTC. Translating it yields CASSLGTGKNEQFF. The chain carries TRBV5-4 and TRBJ2-1; 9 positions agree with TRBD1. The germline V gene encodes CDR1 SGHNT and CDR2 YYREEE (reference sequence). The CDR3 length is 14 residues. V shed 2 bases and J 7 bases; nucleotides not matched to a gene: 4.